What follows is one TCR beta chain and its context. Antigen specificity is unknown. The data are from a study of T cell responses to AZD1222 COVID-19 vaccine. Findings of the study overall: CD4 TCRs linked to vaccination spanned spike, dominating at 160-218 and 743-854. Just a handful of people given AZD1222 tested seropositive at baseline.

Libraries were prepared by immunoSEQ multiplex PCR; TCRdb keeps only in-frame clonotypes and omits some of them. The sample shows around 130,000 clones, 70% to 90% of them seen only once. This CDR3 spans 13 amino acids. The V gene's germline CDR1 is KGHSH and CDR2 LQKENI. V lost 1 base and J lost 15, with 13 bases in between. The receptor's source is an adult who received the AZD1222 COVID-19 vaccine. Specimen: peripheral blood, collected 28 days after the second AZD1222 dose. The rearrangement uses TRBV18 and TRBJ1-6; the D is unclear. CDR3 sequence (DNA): TGTGCCAGCTCACCACGGCACCCATACGACCTCCACTTT. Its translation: CASSPRHPYDLHF.